The 7 T cell receptor beta chains presented below share a single source sample, sequenced in a study of T cells in Graves' hyperthyroidism and ophthalmopathy. Amplification yielded TCR beta CDR3 regions, with RNA transcripts as the source. First-round RT-PCR of the TCR CDR3 relied on the HTBI primer set. TCRdb recomputed calls from the multiplex PCR reads with MiXCR, one row per CDR3 protein. The repertoire holds about 640,000 distinct CDR3 sequences, with less than 25% as singletons. The sample consisted of blood. These receptors were taken from a man in his thirties or forties with Graves' ophthalmopathy.

This CDR3 is CASSLLGGEAFF. CDR3 in DNA: TGTGCCAGCAGTTTATTAGGAGGTGAAGCTTTCTTT. The chain joins TRBV27 to TRBJ1-1; no clear D. CDR3 length equals 12 residues. Trimming shortened V by 1 base and J by 7 bases, and 7 bases separated the two germline ends. Looked up from germline, CDR1 is MNHEY and CDR2 is SMNVEV (reference sequence).

This clonotype was counted ten times or more. The chain links TRBV20-1 to TRBJ1-5, with unresolved D. V was shortened by 2 bases and J by 2 bases, with 10 bases between the two germline ends. The CDR3 loop spans 14 amino acids. Germline V CDR1 and CDR2: DFQATT, SNEGSKA (reference sequence). CDR3 sequence reads: CSARRIGGNQPQHF. The CDR3 nucleotides read TGCAGTGCTAGAAGAATCGGCGGCAATCAGCCCCAGCATTTT.

This clonotype was counted only a few times. The chain employs TRBV5-1 and TRBJ2-5; no clear D. The CDR3 is made up of 15 amino acids. Germline CDR1 and CDR2: SGHRS and YFSETQ. Trimming took 0 bases from V and 1 from J, leaving 10 bases between them. The CDR3 sequence: CASSLANRFQETQYF. CDR3 coding DNA: TGCGCCAGCAGCTTGGCCAATAGGTTCCAAGAGACCCAGTACTTC.

V and J are TRBV9 and TRBJ2-3; D not certain. The CDR3 sequence is 14 residues long. The germline V and J ends were trimmed by 1 base and 3 bases, with 9 bases remaining between them. Per the germline V gene, CDR1 is SGDLS and CDR2 is YYNGEE. In nucleotides, the CDR3 is TGTGCCAGCAGCGTATTGGGCAATACAGATACGCAGTATTTT. Translating it yields CASSVLGNTDTQYF.

V usage is TRBV6-1 and J usage is TRBJ1-3, with a possible D match to TRBD1 (6 bases). CDR3 size: 11 residues. Looked up from germline, CDR1 is MNHNS and CDR2 is SASEGT. V lost 7 bases and J 8 bases, leaving 9 bases between the germline ends. DNA for the CDR3: TGTGCCAGCAACAGGGCACACACCATATATTTT. Translation gives CASNRAHTIYF.

There are many counts of this clonotype. The chain uses TRBV6-1 and TRBJ1-2, with TRBD1 identical over 10 bases. CDR3 length: 14 amino acids. Germline V gene data show CDR1 as MNHNS and CDR2 as SASEGT. Losses at the gene ends were 6 bases for V and 4 bases for J; bases not matched to a gene: 5. The CDR3 DNA sequence: TGTGCCAGCAGGACAGGGACAGGGGTCTATGGCTACACCTTC. Translated: CASRTGTGVYGYTF.

This clonotype was seen more than once but under ten times. The rearrangement links TRBV9 to TRBJ1-1, with a weak D call TRBD1 (6 bases). The germline gives CDR1 SGDLS, CDR2 YYNGEE. The CDR3 is 15 amino acids. V was pared by 0 bases and J by 1 base, with 10 bases between. The CDR3 sequence is CASSVGGGTNTEAFF. DNA of the CDR3: TGTGCCAGCAGCGTAGGAGGGGGAACGAACACTGAAGCTTTCTTT.